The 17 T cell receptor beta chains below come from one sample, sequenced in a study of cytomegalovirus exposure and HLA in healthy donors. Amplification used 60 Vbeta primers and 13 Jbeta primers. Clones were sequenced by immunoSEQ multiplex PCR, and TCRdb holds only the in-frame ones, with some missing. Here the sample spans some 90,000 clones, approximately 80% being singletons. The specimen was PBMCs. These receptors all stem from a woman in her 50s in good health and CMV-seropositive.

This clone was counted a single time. In DNA, the CDR3 is TGCAGCGCCGCGGGTGGCTACACCTTC. This gives the protein CSAAGGYTF. The chain is built from TRBV29-1 and TRBJ1-2; D is unclear. The germline CDR1 and CDR2 sequences are SQVTM and ANQGSEA. The CDR3 extends over 9 amino acids. Trimming left V 7 bases short and J 7 bases short, with 7 bases between. Supplemented by reference TRBV29-1 and TRBJ1-2, the full variable domain reads SAVISQKPSRDICQRGTSLTIQCQVDSQVTMMFWYRQQPGQSLTLIATANQGSEATYESGFVIDKFPISRPNLTFSTLTVSNMSPEDSSIYLCSAAGGYTFGSGTRLTVV.

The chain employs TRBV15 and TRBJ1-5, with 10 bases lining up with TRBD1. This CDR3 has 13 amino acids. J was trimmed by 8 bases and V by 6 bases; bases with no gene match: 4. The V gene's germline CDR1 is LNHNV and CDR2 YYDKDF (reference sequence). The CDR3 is CATSGQGEKPQHF. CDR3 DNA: TGTGCCACCAGTGGACAGGGGGAAAAGCCCCAGCATTTT. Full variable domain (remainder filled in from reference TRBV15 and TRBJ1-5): DAMVIQNPRYQVTQFGKPVTLSCSQTLNHNVMYWYQQKSSQAPKLLFHYYDKDFNNEADTPDNFQSRRPNTSFCFLDIRSPGLGDTAMYLCATSGQGEKPQHFGDGTRLSIL.

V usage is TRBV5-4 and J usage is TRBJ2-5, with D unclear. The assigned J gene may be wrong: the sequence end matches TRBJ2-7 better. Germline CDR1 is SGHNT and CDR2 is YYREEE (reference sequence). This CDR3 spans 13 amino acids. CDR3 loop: CASSFMNLHEQYF. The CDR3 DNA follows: TGTGCCAGCAGCTTTATGAATCTCCACGAGCAGTACTTC.

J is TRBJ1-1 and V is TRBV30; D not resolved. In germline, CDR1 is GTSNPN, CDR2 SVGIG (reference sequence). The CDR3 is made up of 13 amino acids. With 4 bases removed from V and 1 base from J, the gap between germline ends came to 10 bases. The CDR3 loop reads CAWKRDSNTEAFF. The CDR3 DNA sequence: TGTGCCTGGAAGCGAGACTCGAACACTGAAGCTTTCTTT. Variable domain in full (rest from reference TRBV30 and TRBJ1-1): SQTIHQWPATLVQPVGSPLSLECTVEGTSNPNLYWYRQAAGRGLQLLFYSVGIGQISSEVPQNLSASRPQDRQFILSSKKLLLSDSGFYLCAWKRDSNTEAFFGQGTRLTVV.

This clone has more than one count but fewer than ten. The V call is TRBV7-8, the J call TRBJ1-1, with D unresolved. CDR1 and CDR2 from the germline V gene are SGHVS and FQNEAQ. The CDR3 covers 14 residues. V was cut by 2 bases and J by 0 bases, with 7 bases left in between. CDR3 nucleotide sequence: TGTGCCAGCAGCTTACGGAGTCTGAACACTGAAGCTTTCTTT. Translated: CASSLRSLNTEAFF.

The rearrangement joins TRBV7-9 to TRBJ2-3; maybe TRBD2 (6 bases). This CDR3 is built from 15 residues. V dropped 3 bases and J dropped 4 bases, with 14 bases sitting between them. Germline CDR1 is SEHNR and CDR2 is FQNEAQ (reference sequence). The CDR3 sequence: CASSFWRREPDTQYF. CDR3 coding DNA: TGTGCCAGCAGCTTTTGGAGGAGGGAGCCAGATACGCAGTATTTT.

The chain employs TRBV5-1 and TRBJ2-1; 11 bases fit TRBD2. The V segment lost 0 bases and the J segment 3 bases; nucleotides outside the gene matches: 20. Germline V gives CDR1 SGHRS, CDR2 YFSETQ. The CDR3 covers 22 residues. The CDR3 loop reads CASSLGPARTSGPILLYNEQFF. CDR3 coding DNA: TGCGCCAGCAGCTTGGGCCCAGCCAGGACTAGCGGGCCCATTCTACTCTACAATGAGCAGTTCTTC.

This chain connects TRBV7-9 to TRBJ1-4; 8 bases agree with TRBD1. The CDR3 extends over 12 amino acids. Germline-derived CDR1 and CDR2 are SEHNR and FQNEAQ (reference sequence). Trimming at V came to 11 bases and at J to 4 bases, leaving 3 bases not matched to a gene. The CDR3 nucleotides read TGTGCCGGACAGGGATATAATGAAAAACTGTTTTTT. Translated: CAGQGYNEKLFF.

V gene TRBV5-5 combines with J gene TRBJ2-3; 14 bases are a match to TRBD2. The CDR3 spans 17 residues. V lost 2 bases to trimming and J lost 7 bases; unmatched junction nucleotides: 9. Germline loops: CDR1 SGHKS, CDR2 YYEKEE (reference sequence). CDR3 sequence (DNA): TGTGCCAGCAGCTTAGACCGACTAGCGGGAGGGCCACATACGCAGTATTTT. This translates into CASSLDRLAGGPHTQYF. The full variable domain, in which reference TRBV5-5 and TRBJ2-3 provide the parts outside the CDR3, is DAGVTQSPTHLIKTRGQQVTLRCSPISGHKSVSWYQQVLGQGPQFIFQYYEKEERGRGNFPDRFSARQFPNYSSELNVNALLLGDSALYLCASSLDRLAGGPHTQYFGPGTRLTVL.

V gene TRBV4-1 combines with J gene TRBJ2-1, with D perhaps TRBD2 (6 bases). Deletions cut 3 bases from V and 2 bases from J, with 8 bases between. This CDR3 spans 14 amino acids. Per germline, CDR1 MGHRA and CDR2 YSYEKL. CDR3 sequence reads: CASSQGGTYNEQFF. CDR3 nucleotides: TGCGCCAGCAGCCAGGGCGGGACCTACAATGAGCAGTTCTTC.

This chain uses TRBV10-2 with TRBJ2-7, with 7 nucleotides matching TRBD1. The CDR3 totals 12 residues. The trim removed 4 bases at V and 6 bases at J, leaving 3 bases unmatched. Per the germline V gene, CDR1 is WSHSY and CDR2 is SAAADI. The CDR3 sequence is CASSVTGSEQYV. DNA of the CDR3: TGCGCCAGCAGTGTGACAGGGTCCGAGCAGTACGTC.

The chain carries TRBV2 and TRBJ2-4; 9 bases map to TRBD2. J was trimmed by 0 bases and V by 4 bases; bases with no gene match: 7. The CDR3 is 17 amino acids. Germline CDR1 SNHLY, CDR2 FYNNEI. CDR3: CASSVASGTPAKNIQYF. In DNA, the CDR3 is TGTGCCAGCAGTGTGGCTAGCGGGACCCCAGCCAAAAACATTCAGTACTTC. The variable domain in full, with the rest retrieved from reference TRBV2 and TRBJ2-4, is EPEVTQTPSHQVTQMGQEVILRCVPISNHLYFYWYRQILGQKVEFLVSFYNNEISEKSEIFDDQFSVERPDGSNFTLKIRSTKLEDSAMYFCASSVASGTPAKNIQYFGAGTRLSVL.

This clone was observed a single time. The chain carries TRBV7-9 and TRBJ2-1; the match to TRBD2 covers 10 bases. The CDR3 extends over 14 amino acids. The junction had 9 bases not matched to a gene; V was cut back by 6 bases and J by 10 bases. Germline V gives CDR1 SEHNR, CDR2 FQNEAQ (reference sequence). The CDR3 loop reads CASSRLAGDGEQFF. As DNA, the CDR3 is TGTGCCAGCAGTAGGCTAGCGGGAGATGGGGAGCAGTTCTTC.

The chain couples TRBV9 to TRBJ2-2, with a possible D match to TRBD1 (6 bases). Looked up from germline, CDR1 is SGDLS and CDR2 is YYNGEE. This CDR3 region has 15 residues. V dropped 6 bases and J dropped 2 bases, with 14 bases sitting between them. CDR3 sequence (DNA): TGTGCCAGCACCCCGACAGGCTCTAACACCGGGGAGCTGTTTTTT. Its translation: CASTPTGSNTGELFF.

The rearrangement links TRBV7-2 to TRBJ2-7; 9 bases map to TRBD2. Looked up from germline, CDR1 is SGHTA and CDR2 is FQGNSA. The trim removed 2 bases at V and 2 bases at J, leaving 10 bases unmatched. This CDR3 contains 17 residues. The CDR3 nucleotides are TGTGCCAGCAGCTTAATAGGGTTTAGCGGGGGTGCCTACGAGCAGTACTTC. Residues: CASSLIGFSGGAYEQYF.

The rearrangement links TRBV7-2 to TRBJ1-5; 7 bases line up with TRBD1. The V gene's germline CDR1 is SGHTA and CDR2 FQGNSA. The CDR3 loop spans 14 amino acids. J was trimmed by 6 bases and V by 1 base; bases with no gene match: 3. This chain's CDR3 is CASSLGQGGQPQHF. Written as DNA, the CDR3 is TGTGCCAGCAGCTTAGGACAGGGCGGTCAGCCCCAGCATTTT.

The CDR3 bases are TGTGCCAGCAGCCTGTACCCTGGCCAGACTGAAGCTTTCTTT. Translating it yields CASSLYPGQTEAFF. J is TRBJ1-1 and V is TRBV7-3; no definite D call. The CDR3 extends over 14 amino acids. CDR1 and CDR2 (germline): SGHTA, FQGTGA. V was pared by 5 bases and J by 5 bases, with 15 bases between.